This T cell receptor (beta chain) was found in a study of T cell responses to AZD1222 COVID-19 vaccine. Repertoires were generated with immunoSEQ multiplex PCR, while TCRdb's copy carries only in-frame clones and drops some. The data show around 150,000 clones, with approximately 88% seen just once and about 3.7% held by the top ten. CDR1 is LNHDA, CDR2 SQIVND, per germline (reference sequence). The length of the CDR3 is 14 residues. Trimming took 3 bases from V and 1 from J, leaving 10 bases between them. General study points: Regions 160-218 and 743-854 held dominance among vaccine-associated CD4 TCRs, which spanned spike. In all cases, repertoires were sampled only after the peak T cell response. Clonal diversity was possibly underestimated, and the donors were mostly white British, with more females.

As to this clone: Its antigen is as yet unknown.

The sample in question was peripheral blood, obtained on day 0 of MenACWY control vaccination. The chain couples TRBV19 to TRBJ2-7; TRBD2 might be the D (5 bases). The TCR was taken from an adult in good health. CDR3 sequence reads: CASSIRERSYEQYF. CDR3 nucleotide sequence: TGTGCCAGTAGTATCCGGGAAAGGTCCTACGAGCAGTACTTC.